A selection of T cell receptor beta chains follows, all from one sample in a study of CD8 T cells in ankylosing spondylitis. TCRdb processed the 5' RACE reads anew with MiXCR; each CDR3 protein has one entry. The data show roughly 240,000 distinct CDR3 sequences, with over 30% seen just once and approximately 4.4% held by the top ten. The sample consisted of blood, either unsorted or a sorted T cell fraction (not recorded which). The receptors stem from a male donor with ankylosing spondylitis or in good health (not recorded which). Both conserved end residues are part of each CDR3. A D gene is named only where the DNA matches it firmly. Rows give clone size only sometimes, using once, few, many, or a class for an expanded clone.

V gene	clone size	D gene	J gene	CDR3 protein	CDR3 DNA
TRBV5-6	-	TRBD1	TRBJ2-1	CASSKDRVDEQFF	TGTGCCAGCAGCAAGGACAGGGTCGATGAGCAGTTCTTC
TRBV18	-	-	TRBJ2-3	CASSLIQGTSTDTQYF	TGTGCCAGCTCACTGATCCAGGGTACTAGCACAGATACGCAGTATTTT
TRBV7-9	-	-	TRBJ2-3	CASSLVGF	TGTGCCAGCAGCTTAGTGGGATTT
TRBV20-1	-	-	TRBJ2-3	CSARDSRTDTQYF	TGCAGTGCTAGGGACTCGCGCACAGATACGCAGTATTTT
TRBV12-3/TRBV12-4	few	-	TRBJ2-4	CASREGAKNIQCF	TGTGCCAGCAGGGAGGGAGCCAAAAACATTCAGTGCTTC
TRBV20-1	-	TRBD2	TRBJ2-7	CSASPRGGVLYEQYF	TGCAGTGCTAGCCCTCGCGGGGGGGTCTTGTACGAGCAGTACTTC
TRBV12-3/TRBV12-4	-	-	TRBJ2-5	CASGARRGEETQYF	TGTGCCAGCGGGGCGAGGCGGGGCGAGGAGACCCAGTACTTC
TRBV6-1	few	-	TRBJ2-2	CASSPFAGNTGELFF	TGTGCCAGCAGTCCATTCGCGGGGAACACCGGGGAGCTGTTTTTT
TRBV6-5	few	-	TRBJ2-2	CASSYDPGGLNTGELFF	TGTGCCAGCAGTTACGACCCTGGGGGCCTTAACACCGGGGAGCTGTTTTTT
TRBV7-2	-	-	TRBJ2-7	CASSLGGLAPTYEQYF	TGTGCCAGCAGCTTAGGGGGGCTAGCGCCTACCTACGAGCAGTACTTC
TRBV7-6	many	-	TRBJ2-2	CASSPRQASNTGELFF	TGTGCCAGCAGCCCCCGACAGGCCTCGAACACCGGGGAGCTGTTTTTT
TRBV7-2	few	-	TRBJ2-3	CASSRHSTDTQYF	TGTGCCAGCAGCCGACATAGCACAGATACGCAGTATTTT
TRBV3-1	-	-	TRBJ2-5	CASSRQAPGWDTGETQYF	TGTGCCAGCAGCCGTCAAGCGCCCGGGTGGGATACGGGAGAGACCCAGTACTTC
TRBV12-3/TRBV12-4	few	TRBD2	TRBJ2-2	CASTLGGEITGELFF	TGTGCCAGCACCCTTGGGGGGGAGATCACCGGGGAGCTGTTTTTT
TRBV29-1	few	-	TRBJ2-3	CSPLSGFTDTQYF	TGCAGCCCTCTTTCGGGGTTCACAGATACGCAGTATTTT
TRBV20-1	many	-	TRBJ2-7	CSAPEGTYEQYF	TGCAGTGCTCCAGAGGGTACCTACGAGCAGTACTTC
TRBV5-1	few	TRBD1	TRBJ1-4	CASSQGASDEKLFF	TGCGCCAGCTCCCAGGGGGCGAGTGATGAAAAACTGTTTTTT
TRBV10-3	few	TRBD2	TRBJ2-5	CAISTSGGAQETQYF	TGTGCCATCAGTACTAGCGGGGGGGCCCAAGAGACCCAGTACTTC
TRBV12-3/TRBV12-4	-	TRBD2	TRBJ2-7	CASSTSGGTLYEQYF	TGTGCCAGCAGTACTAGCGGGGGGACCCTCTACGAGCAGTACTTC
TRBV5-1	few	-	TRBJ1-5	CASNNRDRRGNQPQHF	TGCGCCAGCAATAACCGGGACCGACGGGGCAATCAGCCCCAGCATTTT
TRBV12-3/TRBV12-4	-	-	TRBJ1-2	CASSRGGLPYGYTF	TGTGCCAGCAGTCGTGGCGGTTTACCCTATGGCTACACCTTC
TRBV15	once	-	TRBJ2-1	CATSREQNSYNEQFF	TGTGCCACCAGCAGAGAACAGAACTCCTACAATGAGCAGTTCTTC
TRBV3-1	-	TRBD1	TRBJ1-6	CASRNIQGANSPLHF	TGTGCCAGCAGGAATATCCAGGGGGCTAATTCACCCCTCCACTTT
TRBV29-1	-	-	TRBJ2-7	CSVVAGEQYF	TGCAGCGTTGTGGCCGGCGAGCAGTACTTC
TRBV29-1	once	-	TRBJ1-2	CSVDQGRYGYTF	TGCAGCGTTGACCAGGGGCGCTATGGCTACACCTTC
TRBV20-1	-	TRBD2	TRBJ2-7	CSARTSATYEQYF	TGCAGTGCTAGGACTAGCGCTACCTACGAGCAGTACTTC
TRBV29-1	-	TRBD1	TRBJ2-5	CSATLQGSMETQYF	TGCAGCGCGACTTTACAGGGGTCGATGGAGACCCAGTACTTC
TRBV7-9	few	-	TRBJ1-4	CASSLGTATFNEKLFF	TGTGCCAGCAGCTTAGGGACAGCGACCTTCAATGAAAAACTGTTTTTT
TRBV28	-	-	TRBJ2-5	CASRLRGETQYF	TGTGCCAGCAGGCTCAGGGGTGAGACCCAGTACTTC
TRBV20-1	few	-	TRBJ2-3	CSARSSGEAHTGTDTQYF	TGCAGTGCTAGGAGTTCGGGGGAAGCCCACACTGGCACAGATACGCAGTATTTT
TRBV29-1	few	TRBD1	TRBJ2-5	CSVRRTGGPQETQYF	TGCAGCGTGCGTCGGACAGGGGGCCCACAAGAGACCCAGTACTTC
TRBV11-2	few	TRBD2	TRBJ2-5	CASSLWETSGGETQYF	TGTGCCAGCAGCTTATGGGAGACTAGCGGGGGGGAGACCCAGTACTTC
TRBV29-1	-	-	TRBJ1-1	CSVGDLGFNTEAFF	TGCAGCGTTGGCGACTTGGGTTTTAACACTGAAGCTTTCTTT
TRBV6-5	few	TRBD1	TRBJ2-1	CASSYLRDRGGSEQFF	TGTGCCAGCAGTTACCTCCGGGACAGGGGAGGGAGTGAGCAGTTCTTC
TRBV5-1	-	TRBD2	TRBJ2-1	CASSSGLAGYNEQFF	TGCGCCAGCAGCTCCGGACTAGCGGGGTACAATGAGCAGTTCTTC
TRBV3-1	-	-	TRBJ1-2	CASSSRKNGYTF	TGTGCCAGCAGCTCCCGAAAGAATGGCTACACCTTC
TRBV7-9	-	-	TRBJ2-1	CASSRPGVHNEQFF	TGTGCCAGCAGCCGCCCGGGGGTCCACAATGAGCAGTTCTTC
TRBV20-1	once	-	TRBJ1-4	CSELPGHAFEKLFF	TGCAGTGAACTACCGGGACACGCGTTCGAAAAACTGTTTTTT
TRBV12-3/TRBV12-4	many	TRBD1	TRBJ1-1	CASSFRTGGMTEAFF	TGTGCCAGCAGTTTTCGGACAGGGGGGATGACTGAAGCTTTCTTT
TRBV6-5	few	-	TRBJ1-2	CASSYSDGANYGYTF	TGTGCCAGCAGTTATTCCGACGGAGCTAACTATGGCTACACCTTC
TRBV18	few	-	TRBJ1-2	CASSPPPGNYGYTF	TGTGCCAGCTCACCGCCCCCAGGGAACTATGGCTACACCTTC
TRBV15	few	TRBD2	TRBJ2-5	CATSRDGRETQYF	TGTGCCACCAGCAGAGACGGGAGGGAGACCCAGTACTTC
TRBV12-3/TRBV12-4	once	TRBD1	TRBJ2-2	CASSFGTGVLAGELFF	TGTGCCAGCAGTTTCGGGACAGGGGTTTTGGCCGGGGAGCTGTTTTTT
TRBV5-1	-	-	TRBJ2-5	CASSSGTYQETQYF	TGCGCCAGCAGCTCCGGGACATACCAAGAGACCCAGTACTTC
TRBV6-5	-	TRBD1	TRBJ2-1	CASSYIGQGSNEQFF	TGTGCCAGCAGTTATATCGGACAGGGTTCCAATGAGCAGTTCTTC
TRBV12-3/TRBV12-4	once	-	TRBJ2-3	CASSNSGQNTQYF	TGTGCCAGCAGTAACAGCGGGCAAAATACGCAGTATTTT
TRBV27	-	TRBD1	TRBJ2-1	CASSIGDSYNEQFF	TGTGCCAGCAGTATAGGGGACAGTTACAATGAGCAGTTCTTC
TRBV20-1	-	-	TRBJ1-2	CSARMPPLRDNYGYTF	TGCAGTGCTAGAATGCCCCCTTTGAGGGATAACTATGGCTACACCTTC